This entry is about one TCR beta chain. Produced via immunoSEQ multiplex PCR; TCRdb's table is partial and in-frame only. The table includes more than 65,000 clones, roughly 93% detected once. This sample stems from a study of technical replicates of blood from several donors. Germline lookup yields CDR1 LGHNA and CDR2 YSLEER. V was trimmed by 4 bases and J by 2 bases, leaving 12 bases between them. CDR3 length: 14 amino acids. The receptor was isolated from a human donor in good health. Sequencing input: T cells isolated from PBMCs. J is TRBJ2-7 and V is TRBV4-3; maybe TRBD2 (6 bases). CDR3 loop: CASSLGGNAYEQYF. The CDR3 DNA sequence: TGCGCCAGCAGCCTGGGCGGGAATGCCTACGAGCAGTACTTC.